The 2 T cell receptor beta chains reported below all come from one sample, sequenced in a study of Graves' ophthalmopathy and Graves' hyperthyroidism. Amplified TCR beta CDR3 regions were obtained using RNA transcripts as template. First-round RT-PCR employed HTBI primers, with a second-round multiplex PCR after it. From the multiplex PCR reads, TCRdb called clonotypes with MiXCR, one entry per CDR3 protein. The repertoire holds 580,000 or so distinct CDR3 sequences, with approximately 35% as singletons. Sequencing was done on a sample of peripheral blood or thyroid tissue (not recorded which). The receptors shown here come from an adult man with Graves' hyperthyroidism.

This clonotype has ten or more counts. The genes are TRBV20-1 and TRBJ1-2; D is undetermined. The V gene lost 1 base and the J gene lost 5 bases, with 17 bases spanning the gap. The CDR3 totals 15 residues. Germline V CDR1 and CDR2: DFQATT, SNEGSKA (reference sequence). The CDR3 DNA reads as TGCAGTGCTAGAGCTCGTGTTTGGGTAGGGTATGGCTACACCTTC. This encodes CSARARVWVGYGYTF.

The rearrangement links TRBV15 to TRBJ2-7, with D unresolved. The V end lost 8 bases, the J end lost 7 bases, and 24 bases lay between the germline ends. The CDR3 spans 15 residues. Germline CDR1 reads LNHNV; CDR2 reads YYDKDF (reference sequence). The CDR3 spells CATAIRGSSAWEQYF. The CDR3 bases are TGTGCCACCGCCATTAGAGGATCGTCAGCATGGGAGCAGTACTTC.